This T cell receptor (beta chain) was captured by sequencing in a study of blood T cell repertoires in COVID-19. Profiling relied on immunoSEQ multiplex PCR, and the TCRdb table lists in-frame clones only, not all of them. The sample consists of tens of thousands of clones, about 90% of them appearing once. CDR3 length equals 16 residues. Germline V gene lookup returns CDR1 LGHDT and CDR2 YNNKEL (reference sequence). V was pared by 2 bases and J by 4 bases, with 8 bases of the junction left unmatched. The rearrangement joins TRBV3-1 (or the pseudogene TRBV3-2) to TRBJ1-2, with TRBD1 matching 9 bases. This sequence was found in a man between 65 and 80 years old with active COVID-19. Sequenced material: peripheral blood. The CDR3 bases are TGTGCCAGCAGCCAATACCGGGACAGGGACCTCTATGGCTACACCTTC. Translation gives CASSQYRDRDLYGYTF.